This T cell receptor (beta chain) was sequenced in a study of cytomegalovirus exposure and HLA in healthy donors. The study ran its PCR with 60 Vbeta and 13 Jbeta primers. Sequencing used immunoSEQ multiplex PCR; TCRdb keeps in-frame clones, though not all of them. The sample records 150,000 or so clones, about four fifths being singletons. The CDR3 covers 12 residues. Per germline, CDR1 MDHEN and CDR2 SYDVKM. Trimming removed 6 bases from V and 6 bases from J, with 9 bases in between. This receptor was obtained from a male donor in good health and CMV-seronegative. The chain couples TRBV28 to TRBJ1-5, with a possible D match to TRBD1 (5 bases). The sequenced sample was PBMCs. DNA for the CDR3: TGTGCCAGCAGCCAGGGCAGTCAGCCCCAGCATTTT. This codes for CASSQGSQPQHF.